Shown below are 10 T cell receptor beta chains from a single sample sequenced in a study of OX40 agonist ivuxolimab in advanced cancers. Sequencing was performed with immunoSEQ multiplex PCR; in TCRdb, only in-frame clones are kept and a portion is missing. The data show about 65,000 clones, approximately 89% seen once. Sequencing used CD4+ or CD8+ T cells sorted from blood, obtained in a trial of the OX40 agonist ivuxolimab. The receptors shown here come from an adult with an advanced solid tumor such as melanoma, head and neck, liver or kidney cancer.

CDR3 sequence reads: CASSLLRGATGELFF. Here the CDR3 DNA reads TGTGCCAGCAGCTTACTCCGGGGGGCCACCGGGGAGCTGTTTTTT. The rearrangement links TRBV14 to TRBJ2-2; D perhaps matches TRBD2 (7 bases). Germline V CDR1 and CDR2: SGHDN, FVKESK. Trimming pared 5 bases from V and 4 bases from J, leaving 14 bases between. The length of the CDR3 is 15 residues.

The DNA for the CDR3 is TGCGCCAGCAGCCAAGATGCTGCCGGGACAGCCTATGGCTACACCTTC. It encodes CASSQDAAGTAYGYTF. This chain links TRBV4-1 with TRBJ1-2; 7 bases align to TRBD1. Germline loops: CDR1 MGHRA, CDR2 YSYEKL. The CDR3 length is 16 residues. V was clipped by 0 bases and J by 4 bases; unmatched bases: 8.

This clone was seen only a few times. V gene TRBV5-8 combines with J gene TRBJ1-3; D not resolved. Germline-derived CDR1 and CDR2 are SGHTS and YDEGEE. The CDR3 covers 13 residues. V gave up 3 bases and J gave up 3 bases, with 7 bases separating them. The CDR3 region has the DNA TGTGCCAGCAGCTCACCTGTTGGAAACACCATATATTTT. Protein: CASSSPVGNTIYF.

This chain links TRBV27 with TRBJ2-7; D is possibly TRBD1 (6 bases). The CDR3 is 14 amino acids. Trimming left V 5 bases short and J 1 base short, with 12 bases between. In germline, CDR1 is MNHEY, CDR2 SMNVEV (reference sequence). CDR3 sequence: CASSLTGSSYEQYF. The CDR3, as DNA: TGTGCCAGCAGTCTGACAGGTTCTTCCTACGAGCAGTACTTC.

The chain carries TRBV7-9 and TRBJ2-5; D remains ambiguous. Deletions cut 5 bases from V and 1 base from J, with 14 bases between. Germline values: CDR1 SEHNR, CDR2 FQNEAQ (reference sequence). The CDR3 contains 15 residues. The CDR3 region has the DNA TGTGCCAGCAGCCCAGGCTCCGGTATCCAAGAGACCCAGTACTTC. Its translation: CASSPGSGIQETQYF.

CDR3 sequence: CSVVDEENYGYTF. CDR3 DNA: TGCAGCGTTGTTGACGAGGAGAACTATGGCTACACCTTC. This chain joins TRBV29-1 and TRBJ1-2; no firm D call. CDR1 and CDR2 (germline): SQVTM, ANQGSEA. Trimming took 4 bases from V and 2 from J, leaving 11 bases between them. This CDR3 has 13 residues.

Sample share makes this clone medium-sized. This rearrangement joins TRBV30 to TRBJ1-4; D not certain. Germline lookup yields CDR1 GTSNPN and CDR2 SVGIG (reference sequence). This CDR3 is built from 11 residues. Trimming left V 2 bases short and J 10 bases short, with 8 bases between. The CDR3 DNA reads as TGTGCCTGGAGTCAATGGGGAAAACTGTTTTTT. Its protein is CAWSQWGKLFF.

The chain carries TRBV27 and TRBJ1-6, with 7 bases aligning to TRBD1. V was pared by 5 bases and J by 9 bases, with 13 bases of the junction left unmatched. The CDR3 is 16 residues long. The germline CDR1 and CDR2 sequences are MNHEY and SMNVEV (reference sequence). The CDR3 reads CASSTQTGIRGSPLHF. CDR3 coding DNA: TGTGCCAGCAGTACCCAGACAGGGATTAGGGGTTCACCCCTCCACTTT.

The CDR3 nucleotides read TGTGCCAGCAGCTTAGGGGGGGTTGGAGTTGAAAAACTGTTTTTT. Translating it yields CASSLGGVGVEKLFF. The chain joins TRBV7-9 to TRBJ1-4, with D possibly TRBD1 on 5 matching bases. CDR3 length equals 15 residues. Germline loops: CDR1 SEHNR, CDR2 FQNEAQ (reference sequence). V was clipped by 1 base and J by 7 bases, with 13 bases between them.

The rearrangement uses TRBV6-1 and TRBJ2-7; no definite D call. With 2 bases removed from V and 2 bases from J, the gap between germline ends came to 19 bases. Germline V gene sequence: CDR1 MNHNS, CDR2 SASEGT. This CDR3 contains 17 residues. In DNA form, the CDR3 reads TGTGCCAGCAGTGAAAGGGTTTTAGGGTCATTTACCTACGAGCAGTACTTC. Translation gives CASSERVLGSFTYEQYF.